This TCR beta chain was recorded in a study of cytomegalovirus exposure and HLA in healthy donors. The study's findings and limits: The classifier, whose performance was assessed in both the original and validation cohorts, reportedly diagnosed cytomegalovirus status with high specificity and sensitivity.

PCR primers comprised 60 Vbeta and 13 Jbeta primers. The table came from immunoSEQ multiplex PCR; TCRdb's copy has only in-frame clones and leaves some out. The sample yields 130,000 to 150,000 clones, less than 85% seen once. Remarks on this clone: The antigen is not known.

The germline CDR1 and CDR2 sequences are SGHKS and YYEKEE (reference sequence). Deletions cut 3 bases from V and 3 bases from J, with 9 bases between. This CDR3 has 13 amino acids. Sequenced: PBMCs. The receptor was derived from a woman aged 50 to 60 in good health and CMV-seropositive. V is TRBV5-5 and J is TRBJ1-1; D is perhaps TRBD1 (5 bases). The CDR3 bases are TGTGCCAGCAGCTCGGGGGGGTACACTGAAGCTTTCTTT. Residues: CASSSGGYTEAFF. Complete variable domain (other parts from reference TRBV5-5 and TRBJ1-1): DAGVTQSPTHLIKTRGQQVTLRCSPISGHKSVSWYQQVLGQGPQFIFQYYEKEERGRGNFPDRFSARQFPNYSSELNVNALLLGDSALYLCASSSGGYTEAFFGQGTRLTVV.